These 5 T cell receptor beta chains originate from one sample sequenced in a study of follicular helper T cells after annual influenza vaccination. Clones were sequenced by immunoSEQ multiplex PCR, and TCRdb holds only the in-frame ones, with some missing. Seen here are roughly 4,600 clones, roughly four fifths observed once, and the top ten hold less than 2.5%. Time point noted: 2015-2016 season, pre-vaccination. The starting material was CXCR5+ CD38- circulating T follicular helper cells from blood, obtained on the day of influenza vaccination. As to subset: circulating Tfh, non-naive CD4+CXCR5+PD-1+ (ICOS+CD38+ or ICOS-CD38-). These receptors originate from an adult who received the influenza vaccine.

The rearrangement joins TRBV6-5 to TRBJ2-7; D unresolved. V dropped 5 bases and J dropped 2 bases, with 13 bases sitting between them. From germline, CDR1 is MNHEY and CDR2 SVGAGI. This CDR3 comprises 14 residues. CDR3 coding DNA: TGTGCCAGCAGTGTATCTGTCAAGACCTACGAGCAGTACTTC. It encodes CASSVSVKTYEQYF.

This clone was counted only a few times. The CDR3 coding sequence is TGCGCCAGCAGCCAAGTACAGGGGCAGGGGTATGGCTACACCTTC. As protein: CASSQVQGQGYGYTF. J is TRBJ1-2 and V is TRBV4-1; 7 nucleotides match TRBD1. In germline, CDR1 is MGHRA, CDR2 YSYEKL. The CDR3 is made up of 15 amino acids. V lost 1 base, J lost 5 bases, and 7 bases stayed unmatched.

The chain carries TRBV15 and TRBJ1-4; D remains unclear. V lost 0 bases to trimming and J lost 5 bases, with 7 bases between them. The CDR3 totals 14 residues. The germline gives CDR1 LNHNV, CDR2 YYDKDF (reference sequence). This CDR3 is CATSRDLGNEKLFF. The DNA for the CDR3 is TGTGCCACCAGCAGAGATCTAGGGAATGAAAAACTGTTTTTT.

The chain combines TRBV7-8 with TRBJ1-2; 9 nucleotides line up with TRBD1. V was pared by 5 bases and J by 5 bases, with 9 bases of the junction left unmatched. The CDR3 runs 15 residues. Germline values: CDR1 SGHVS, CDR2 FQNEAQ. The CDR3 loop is CASSPGQGLDYGYTF. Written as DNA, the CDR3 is TGTGCCAGCAGCCCGGGACAGGGTCTTGATTATGGCTACACCTTC.

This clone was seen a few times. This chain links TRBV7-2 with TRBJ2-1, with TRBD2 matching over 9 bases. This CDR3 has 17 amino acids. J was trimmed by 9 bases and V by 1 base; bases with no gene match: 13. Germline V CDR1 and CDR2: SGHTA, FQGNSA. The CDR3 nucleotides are TGTGCCAGCAGCTTAGTGGGTAGTAGCGGGGGACGCGGTGAGCAGTTCTTC. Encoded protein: CASSLVGSSGGRGEQFF.